This entry lists 17 T cell receptor beta chains sequenced from one sample in a study of blood T cell repertoires in COVID-19. Only in-frame clones appear in the TCRdb table, and some are missing; sequencing was by immunoSEQ multiplex PCR. Here the sample spans 300,000 to 400,000 clones, more than 70% being singletons. The source material was PBMCs or T cells enriched from blood (not recorded which). Source of these receptors: a young woman who had recovered from COVID-19.

The chain is built from TRBV14 and TRBJ1-2, with a possible D match to TRBD1 (6 bases). Per germline, CDR1 SGHDN and CDR2 FVKESK. Trimming left V 5 bases short and J 1 base short, with 11 bases between. This CDR3 contains 14 residues. CDR3 in DNA: TGTGCCAGCAGCGCACAGGGAAATAACTATGGCTACACCTTC. This encodes CASSAQGNNYGYTF.

The chain is built from TRBV10-3 and TRBJ2-1; possible D gene TRBD2, 6 bases. Germline values: CDR1 ENHRY, CDR2 SYGVKD. Between the trimmed V and J ends, which lost 2 bases and 5 bases, there was a span of 10 bases. The CDR3 covers 14 residues. The DNA for the CDR3 is TGTGCCATCAGTGAGGGACTATCTAACAATGAGCAGTTCTTC. Its protein product is CAISEGLSNNEQFF.

This clone was recorded a few times. The chain employs TRBV19 and TRBJ1-1, with TRBD1 identical over 7 bases. The CDR3 extends over 12 amino acids. From germline, CDR1 is LNHDA and CDR2 SQIVND (reference sequence). Germline trimming cut 6 bases from V and 7 bases from J; bases unmatched to any gene: 5. CDR3 sequence reads: CASRATGDEAFF. The CDR3 DNA follows: TGTGCCAGTAGGGCAACAGGGGATGAAGCTTTCTTT. The full variable domain, its missing parts supplied by reference TRBV19 and TRBJ1-1, is DGGITQSPKYLFRKEGQNVTLSCEQNLNHDAMYWYRQDPGQGLRLIYYSQIVNDFQKGDIAEGYSVSREKKESFPLTVTSAQKNPTAFYLCASRATGDEAFFGQGTRLTVV.

This chain connects TRBV6-5 to TRBJ1-2; 8 bases align to TRBD1. Trimming took 10 bases from V and 6 from J; bases not matched to a gene: 7. CDR3 size: 12 residues. The germline V gene has CDR1 MNHEY and CDR2 SVGAGI. The CDR3 DNA sequence: TGTGCCATCTTCAGGGGGCGGGATGGCTACACCTTC. It translates to CAIFRGRDGYTF.

V gene TRBV6-5 combines with J gene TRBJ1-1, with 11 bases lining up with TRBD1. V shed 5 bases, J shed 8 bases, and the junction held 7 bases outside the gene matches. Germline CDR1 reads MNHEY; CDR2 reads SVGAGI. This CDR3 has 14 amino acids. CDR3 nucleotides: TGTGCCAGCAGTCTGGGACAGGGGGTCCCGGAAGCTTTCTTT. As protein: CASSLGQGVPEAFF.

This clone occurred a few times. This chain links TRBV20-1 with TRBJ2-1; 8 bases are a match to TRBD2. V dropped 5 bases and J dropped 9; count of bases not matched to a gene: 3. This CDR3 is 11 amino acids long. CDR1 and CDR2 from the germline V gene are DFQATT and SNEGSKA (reference sequence). The CDR3: CSAQRGSEQFF. The CDR3 nucleotides are TGCAGTGCTCAGCGGGGGAGTGAGCAGTTCTTC.

The CDR3 region is CASSVAATYEQYF. CDR3 coding DNA: TGTGCCAGTAGCGTCGCGGCTACCTACGAGCAGTACTTC. The J gene is TRBJ2-7, the V gene TRBV19; no clear D. CDR1 is LNHDA and CDR2 is SQIVND in the germline V gene (reference sequence). The V and J ends lost 6 bases and 2 bases respectively, with 11 bases between them. The CDR3 length is 13 residues.

The V gene is TRBV28, the J gene TRBJ1-1, with 9 bases lining up with TRBD1. The CDR3 is made up of 18 amino acids. CDR1 is MDHEN, CDR2 SYDVKM, per germline. Germline trimming cut 6 bases from V and 5 bases from J; bases unmatched to any gene: 19. CDR3 bases: TGTGCCAGCAGACTACAAGGGACAGGGAACGATGACGGAACTGAAGCTTTCTTT. Translated: CASRLQGTGNDDGTEAFF.

In this sample, this clone turned up a few times. This chain joins TRBV2 and TRBJ1-4; D call uncertain. CDR1 and CDR2 (germline): SNHLY, FYNNEI. The CDR3 is made up of 13 amino acids. The germline V and J ends were trimmed by 3 bases and 8 bases, with 10 bases remaining between them. The CDR3 region is CASSESGGEKLFF. The CDR3 DNA reads TGTGCCAGCAGTGAGTCCGGCGGCGAAAAACTGTTTTTT.

V and J are TRBV4-1 and TRBJ1-2; tentative D call: TRBD1 (5 bases). The CDR3 length is 17 residues. The V end was cut by 0 bases, the J end by 5 bases, with 19 bases between. Germline CDR1 MGHRA, CDR2 YSYEKL. The CDR3: CASSQDEGRALWYGYTF. The CDR3 nucleotides read TGCGCCAGCAGCCAAGACGAAGGCAGGGCCCTCTGGTATGGCTACACCTTC.

CDR3 in amino acids: CASSLGQGAHEQYF. CDR3 nucleotides: TGTGCCAGCAGCTTAGGACAGGGGGCCCACGAGCAGTACTTC. The chain has TRBV5-6 and TRBJ2-7, with TRBD1 matching over 11 bases. Germline CDR1 SGHDT, CDR2 YYEEEE. V trimming: 2 bases; J trimming: 5 bases; junction bases outside the gene matches: 3. This CDR3 contains 14 residues.

The chain joins TRBV11-2 to TRBJ2-1, with 10 bases matching TRBD2. The CDR3 loop spans 16 amino acids. Germline CDR1 SGHAT, CDR2 FQNNGV. With 5 bases clipped from V and 6 bases from J, the junction kept 10 bases outside the gene matches. The DNA of the CDR3 is TGTGCCAGCAGCCCGCAGCTAGCGGGGGCCACCAATGAGCAGTTCTTC. Translated, it gives CASSPQLAGATNEQFF.

The chain couples TRBV5-1 to TRBJ1-2, with a weak D call TRBD1 (5 bases). Trimming shortened V by 0 bases and J by 8 bases, and 17 bases separated the two germline ends. CDR3 length: 15 amino acids. Germline CDR1 SGHRS, CDR2 YFSETQ. The CDR3 coding sequence is TGCGCCAGCAGCTTGGCCCCTGAGGACACGAGAGGCTACACCTTC. Encoded protein: CASSLAPEDTRGYTF.

This rearrangement joins TRBV5-1 to TRBJ2-6; tentatively, D is TRBD1 (6 bases). The CDR3 contains 18 residues. Trimming removed 5 bases at V and 0 bases at J, with 18 bases between. Per germline, CDR1 SGHRS and CDR2 YFSETQ. The CDR3 reads CASSSASGQPSGANVLTF. As DNA, the CDR3 is TGCGCCAGCAGTTCAGCTTCTGGACAGCCCTCTGGGGCCAACGTCCTGACTTTC. Supplemented by reference TRBV5-1 and TRBJ2-6, the full variable domain reads KAGVTQTPRYLIKTRGQQVTLSCSPISGHRSVSWYQQTPGQGLQFLFEYFSETQRNKGNFPGRFSGRQFSNSRSEMNVSTLELGDSALYLCASSSASGQPSGANVLTFGAGSRLTVL.

The V gene is TRBV7-8, the J gene TRBJ2-1; the D gene is possibly TRBD1 (7 bases). Germline V CDR1 and CDR2: SGHVS, FQNEAQ. Trimming shortened V by 5 bases and J by 2 bases, and 16 bases separated the two germline ends. The CDR3 spans 16 residues. CDR3 protein: CASSPGGTPAYNEQFF. CDR3 bases: TGTGCCAGCAGCCCAGGGGGGACACCGGCCTACAATGAGCAGTTCTTC.

This clone was detected once. The V gene is TRBV9, the J gene TRBJ1-2, with TRBD1 identical over 8 bases. Germline assignment: CDR1 SGDLS and CDR2 YYNGEE. This CDR3 is 14 amino acids long. Trimming at V came to 3 bases and at J to 3 bases, leaving 4 bases not matched to a gene. The CDR3 protein is CASSGTGGYYGYTF. In DNA, the CDR3 is TGTGCCAGCAGCGGTACAGGGGGGTACTATGGCTACACCTTC.

This chain links TRBV11-2 with TRBJ2-5, with a tentative D call TRBD1 (5 bases). Between the trimmed V and J ends, which lost 0 bases and 4 bases, there was a span of 12 bases. The CDR3 covers 15 residues. Germline CDR1 is SGHAT and CDR2 is FQNNGV. CDR3 in DNA: TGTGCCAGCAGCTTAGATGGGGCGGTAGGAGAGACCCAGTACTTC. Its translation: CASSLDGAVGETQYF. The whole variable domain, remainder taken from reference TRBV11-2 and TRBJ2-5, is EAGVAQSPRYKIIEKRQSVAFWCNPISGHATLYWYQQILGQGPKLLIQFQNNGVVDDSQLPKDRFSAERLKGVDSTLKIQPAKLEDSAVYLCASSLDGAVGETQYFGPGTRLLVL.